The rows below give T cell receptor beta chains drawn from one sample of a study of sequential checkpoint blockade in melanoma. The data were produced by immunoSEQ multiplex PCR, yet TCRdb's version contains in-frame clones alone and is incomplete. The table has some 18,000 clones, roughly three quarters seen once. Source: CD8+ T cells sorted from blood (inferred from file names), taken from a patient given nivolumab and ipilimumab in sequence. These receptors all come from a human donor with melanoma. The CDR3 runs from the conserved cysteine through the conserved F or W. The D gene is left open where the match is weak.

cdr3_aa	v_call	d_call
CASSLQGVGEQYF	TRBV27	-
CASSPGTSGTYYEQYF	TRBV4-2	TRBD2
CASSMGAGAYEQYF	TRBV19	TRBD2
CASSPISGGSLYEQYF	TRBV28	TRBD2
CSVGGTDEKLFF	TRBV29-1	TRBD1
CASSFWGGNQPQHF	TRBV5-6	-
CASSQVTGTSGLRQSYEQYF	TRBV4-3	TRBD2
CASSLVRGQGGANVLTF	TRBV7-9	-
CASSLGPGGEQYF	TRBV27	TRBD2
CASSISLDRENTEAFF	TRBV5-1	TRBD1
CASSLYLAAPGNTIYF	TRBV7-8	-
CASSQAGRNQPQHF	TRBV4-1	-
CASTPTSGYQHYGYTF	TRBV6-6	-
CASSVRDRPNSPLHF	TRBV7-9	TRBD1
CASSPDTSSAYEQYF	TRBV5-4	-
CAWSVRAEGEQYF	TRBV30	-
CASSIPSSGGPYEQYF	TRBV19	-
CASSSKTGLSAQHF	TRBV6-6	TRBD1
CASSGDRSYEAFF	TRBV9	TRBD1
CASGVWAGGEYEQYF	TRBV27	-
CAPGVGYTF	TRBV5-3	-
CASSFGERAGEQYF	TRBV7-9	-
CASSLLVDSSYEQYF	TRBV5-8	-
CASSASGSLPYEQYF	TRBV14	TRBD2
CASSQDSRGEQYF	TRBV4-3	-
CASSVTGTSVSYEQYF	TRBV9	TRBD2
CSVPGQGFFNGYTF	TRBV29-1	TRBD1
CASQEPSSSYEQYF	TRBV7-8	-
CASSPPESNTEAFF	TRBV18	-
CASSARQRGQSPLHF	TRBV7-9	-
CASSPMGGAVDSKLFF	TRBV27	-
CASSQVRGQPQHF	TRBV4-1	-
CASSVGTSISYEQYF	TRBV9	-
CASSQLGDSTEAFF	TRBV28	TRBD1